The entry below describes one TCR beta chain. Reverse transcription used roughly 0.45 to 1 ug RNA and random hexamers. TCRdb recomputed calls from the immunoSEQ multiplex PCR reads with MiXCR, one row per CDR3 protein. The sample consists of some 170,000 distinct CDR3 sequences, around 96% of them appearing once. While CD8+ and CD4+ T cells were isolated negatively, TEMRA cells were enriched by FACS. Germline lookup yields CDR1 DFQATT and CDR2 SNEGSKA (reference sequence). The CDR3 extends over 18 amino acids. The trim removed 3 bases at V and 1 base at J, leaving 12 bases unmatched. This specimen comes from a study of CD8 T cells in Susac syndrome.

The sequence was collected from a human donor in good health. V gene TRBV20-1 combines with J gene TRBJ2-2, with TRBD1 identical over 9 bases. The sample taken for sequencing was CD4+ T cells from PBMCs. The CDR3 protein is CSASPTGGLIKNTGELFF. Here the CDR3 DNA reads TGCAGTGCTAGTCCCACAGGGGGCCTGATAAAGAACACCGGGGAGCTGTTTTTT.